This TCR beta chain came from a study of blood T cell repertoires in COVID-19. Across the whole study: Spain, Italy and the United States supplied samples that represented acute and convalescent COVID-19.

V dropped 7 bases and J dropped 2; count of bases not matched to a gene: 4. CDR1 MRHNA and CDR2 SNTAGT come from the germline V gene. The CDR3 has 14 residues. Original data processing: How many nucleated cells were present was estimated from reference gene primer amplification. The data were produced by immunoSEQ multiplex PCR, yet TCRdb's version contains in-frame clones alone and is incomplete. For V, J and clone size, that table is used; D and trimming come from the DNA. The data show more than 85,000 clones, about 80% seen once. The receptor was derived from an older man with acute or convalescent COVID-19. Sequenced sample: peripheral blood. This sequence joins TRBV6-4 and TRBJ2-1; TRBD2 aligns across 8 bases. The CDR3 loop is CASKIAGPYNEQFF. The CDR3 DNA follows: TGTGCCAGCAAGATAGCGGGACCCTACAATGAGCAGTTCTTC.